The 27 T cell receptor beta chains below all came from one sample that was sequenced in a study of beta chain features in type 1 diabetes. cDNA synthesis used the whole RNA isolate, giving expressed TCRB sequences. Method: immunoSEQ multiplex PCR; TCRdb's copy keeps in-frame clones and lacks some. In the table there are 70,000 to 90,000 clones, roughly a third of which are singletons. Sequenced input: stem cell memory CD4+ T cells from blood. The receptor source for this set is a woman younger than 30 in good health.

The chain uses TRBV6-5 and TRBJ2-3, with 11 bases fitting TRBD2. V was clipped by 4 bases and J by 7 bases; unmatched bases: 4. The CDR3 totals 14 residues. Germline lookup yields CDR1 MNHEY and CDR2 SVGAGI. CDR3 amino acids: CASSSTSGSYTQYF. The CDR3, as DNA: TGTGCCAGCAGTTCAACTAGCGGGAGTTATACGCAGTATTTT.

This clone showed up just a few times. CDR3 loop: CAWAGKSGANVLTF. Written as DNA, the CDR3 is TGTGCCTGGGCCGGGAAGTCTGGGGCCAACGTCCTGACTTTC. The chain combines TRBV30 with TRBJ2-6; TRBD2 might be the D (5 bases). V was trimmed by 5 bases and J by 1 base, leaving 9 bases between them. Germline loops: CDR1 GTSNPN, CDR2 SVGIG (reference sequence). CDR3 size: 14 residues. Full variable domain (missing parts from reference TRBV30 and TRBJ2-6): SQTIHQWPATLVQPVGSPLSLECTVEGTSNPNLYWYRQAAGRGLQLLFYSVGIGQISSEVPQNLSASRPQDRQFILSSKKLLLSDSGFYLCAWAGKSGANVLTFGAGSRLTVL.

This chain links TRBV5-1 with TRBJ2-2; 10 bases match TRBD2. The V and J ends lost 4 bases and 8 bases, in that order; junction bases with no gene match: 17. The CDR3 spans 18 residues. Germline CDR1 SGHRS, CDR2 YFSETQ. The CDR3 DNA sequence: TGCGCCAGCAGCCCCGACCCCTCAAGCGGGAGGGCAACTGGGGAGCTGTTTTTT. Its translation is CASSPDPSSGRATGELFF.

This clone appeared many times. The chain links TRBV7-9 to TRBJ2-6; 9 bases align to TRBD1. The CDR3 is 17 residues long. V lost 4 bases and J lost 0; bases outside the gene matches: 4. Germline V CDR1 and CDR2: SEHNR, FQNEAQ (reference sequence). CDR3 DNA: TGTGCCAGCAGCTGGGGACAGGGATACTCTGGGGCCAACGTCCTGACTTTC. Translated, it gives CASSWGQGYSGANVLTF.

CDR3 region: CASRRDRGNYGYTF. CDR3 sequence (DNA): TGTGCCAGCAGGCGGGACAGGGGTAACTATGGCTACACCTTC. The rearrangement links TRBV6-5 to TRBJ1-2; 10 nucleotides match TRBD1. This CDR3 has 14 amino acids. Per germline, CDR1 MNHEY and CDR2 SVGAGI. V lost 6 bases to trimming and J lost 1 base; unmatched junction nucleotides: 2.

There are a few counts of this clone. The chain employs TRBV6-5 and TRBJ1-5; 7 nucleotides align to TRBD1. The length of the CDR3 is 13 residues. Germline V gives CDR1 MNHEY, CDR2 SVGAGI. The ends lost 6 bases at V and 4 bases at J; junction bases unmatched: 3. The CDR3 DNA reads TGTGCCAGCAGGGCACAGGGGAATCAGCCCCAGCATTTT. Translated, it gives CASRAQGNQPQHF.

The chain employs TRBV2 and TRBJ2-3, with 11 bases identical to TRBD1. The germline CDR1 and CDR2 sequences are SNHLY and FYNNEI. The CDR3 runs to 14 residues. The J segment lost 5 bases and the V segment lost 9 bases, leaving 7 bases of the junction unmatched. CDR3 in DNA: TGTGCCAGTCAGCGGGACAGGGGGGTAGATACGCAGTATTTT. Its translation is CASQRDRGVDTQYF. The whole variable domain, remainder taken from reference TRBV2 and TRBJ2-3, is EPEVTQTPSHQVTQMGQEVILRCVPISNHLYFYWYRQILGQKVEFLVSFYNNEISEKSEIFDDQFSVERPDGSNFTLKIRSTKLEDSAMYFCASQRDRGVDTQYFGPGTRLTVL.

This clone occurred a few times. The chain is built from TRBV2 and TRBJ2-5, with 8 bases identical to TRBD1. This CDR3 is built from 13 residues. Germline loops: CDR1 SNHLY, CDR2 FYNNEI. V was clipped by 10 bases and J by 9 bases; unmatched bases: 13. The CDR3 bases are TGTGCCACTTCGACAGGGGAGAGGAGGTCCCAGTACTTC. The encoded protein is CATSTGERRSQYF.

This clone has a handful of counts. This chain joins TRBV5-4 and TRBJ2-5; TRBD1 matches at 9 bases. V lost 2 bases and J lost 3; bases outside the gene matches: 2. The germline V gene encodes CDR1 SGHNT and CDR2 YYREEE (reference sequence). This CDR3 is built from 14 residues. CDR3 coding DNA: TGTGCCAGCAGCTTCCGGGACAGGGAAGAGACCCAGTACTTC. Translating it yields CASSFRDREETQYF.

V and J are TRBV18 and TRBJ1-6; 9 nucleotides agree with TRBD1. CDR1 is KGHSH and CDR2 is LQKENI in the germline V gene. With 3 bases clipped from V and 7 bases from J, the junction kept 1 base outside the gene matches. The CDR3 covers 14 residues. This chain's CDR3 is CASSPGTGNSPLHF. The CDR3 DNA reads TGTGCCAGCTCACCCGGGACAGGGAATTCACCCCTCCACTTT.

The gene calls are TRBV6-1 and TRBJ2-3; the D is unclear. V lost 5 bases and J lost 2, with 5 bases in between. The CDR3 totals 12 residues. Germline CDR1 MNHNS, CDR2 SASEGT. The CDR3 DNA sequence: TGTGCCAGCAGTACAACCACAGATACGCAGTATTTT. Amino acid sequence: CASSTTTDTQYF.

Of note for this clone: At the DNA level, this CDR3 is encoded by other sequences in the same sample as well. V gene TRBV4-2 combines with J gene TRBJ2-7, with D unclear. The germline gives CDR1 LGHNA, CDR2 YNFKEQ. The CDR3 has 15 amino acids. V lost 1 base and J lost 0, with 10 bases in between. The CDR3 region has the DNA TGTGCCAGCAGCCAAGGGCGGCAGAGCTCCTACGAGCAGTACTTC. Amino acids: CASSQGRQSSYEQYF.

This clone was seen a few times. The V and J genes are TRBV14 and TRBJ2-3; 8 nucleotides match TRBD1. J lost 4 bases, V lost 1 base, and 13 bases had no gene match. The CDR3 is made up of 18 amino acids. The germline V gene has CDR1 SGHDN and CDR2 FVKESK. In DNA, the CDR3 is TGTGCCAGCAGCCAAGGGCCAGGGGGCTGGGCCGGGTCAGATACGCAGTATTTT. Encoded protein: CASSQGPGGWAGSDTQYF.

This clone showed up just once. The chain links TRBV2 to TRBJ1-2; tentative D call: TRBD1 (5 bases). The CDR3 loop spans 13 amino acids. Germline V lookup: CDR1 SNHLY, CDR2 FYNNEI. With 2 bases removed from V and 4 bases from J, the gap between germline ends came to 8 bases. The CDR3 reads CASSELQGYGYTF. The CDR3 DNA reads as TGTGCCAGCAGTGAATTGCAGGGCTATGGCTACACCTTC.

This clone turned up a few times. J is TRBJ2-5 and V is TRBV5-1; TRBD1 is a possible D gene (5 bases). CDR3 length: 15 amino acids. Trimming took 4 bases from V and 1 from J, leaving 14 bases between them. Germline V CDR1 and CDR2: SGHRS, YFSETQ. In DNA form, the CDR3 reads TGCGCCAGCAGCCCGTGGGGCCTATCCCAAGAGACCCAGTACTTC. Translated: CASSPWGLSQETQYF.

The CDR3: CASRLSSMNTEAFF. CDR3 nucleotide sequence: TGCGCCAGCAGATTGAGTAGTATGAACACTGAAGCTTTCTTT. The chain combines TRBV5-1 with TRBJ1-1; D gene ambiguous. V lost 5 bases, J lost 0 bases, and 11 bases lay in between. The CDR3 is 14 amino acids. Looked up from germline, CDR1 is SGHRS and CDR2 is YFSETQ.

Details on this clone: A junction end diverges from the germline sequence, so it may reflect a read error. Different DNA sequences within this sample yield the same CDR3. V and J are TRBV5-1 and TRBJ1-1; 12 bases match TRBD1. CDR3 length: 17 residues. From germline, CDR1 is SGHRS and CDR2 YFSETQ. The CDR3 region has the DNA TGCGCCAGCAGCTTTTCCACTCCGGGACAGGGGGCGACTGAAGCTTTCTTC. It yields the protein CASSFSTPGQGATEAFF.

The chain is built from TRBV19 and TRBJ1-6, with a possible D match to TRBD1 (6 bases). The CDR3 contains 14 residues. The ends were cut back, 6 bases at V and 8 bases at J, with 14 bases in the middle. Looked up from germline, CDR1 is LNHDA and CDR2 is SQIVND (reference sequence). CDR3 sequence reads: CASSPQGIDSPLHF. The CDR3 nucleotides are TGTGCCAGTAGCCCACAGGGTATTGATTCACCCCTCCACTTT.

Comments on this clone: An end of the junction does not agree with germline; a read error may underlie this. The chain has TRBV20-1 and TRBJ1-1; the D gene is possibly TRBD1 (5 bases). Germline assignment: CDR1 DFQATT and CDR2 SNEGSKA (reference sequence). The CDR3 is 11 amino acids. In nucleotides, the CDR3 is TGTAGGGGAAGTCAGAACACTGAAGCTTTCTTT. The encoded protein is CRGSQNTEAFF.

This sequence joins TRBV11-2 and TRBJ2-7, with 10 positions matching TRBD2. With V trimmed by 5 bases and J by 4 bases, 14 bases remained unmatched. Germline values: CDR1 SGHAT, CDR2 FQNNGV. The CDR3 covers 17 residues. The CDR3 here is CASSPTFPGLAKYEQYF. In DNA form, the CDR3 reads TGTGCCAGCAGCCCGACCTTTCCGGGACTAGCGAAATACGAGCAGTACTTC.

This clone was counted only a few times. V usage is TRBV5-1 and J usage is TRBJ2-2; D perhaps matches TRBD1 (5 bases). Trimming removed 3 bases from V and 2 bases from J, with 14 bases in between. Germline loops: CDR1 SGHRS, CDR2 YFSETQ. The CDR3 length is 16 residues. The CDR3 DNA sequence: TGCGCCAGCAGCTCGGCAGGGCACCTTAACACCGGGGAGCTGTTTTTT. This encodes CASSSAGHLNTGELFF.

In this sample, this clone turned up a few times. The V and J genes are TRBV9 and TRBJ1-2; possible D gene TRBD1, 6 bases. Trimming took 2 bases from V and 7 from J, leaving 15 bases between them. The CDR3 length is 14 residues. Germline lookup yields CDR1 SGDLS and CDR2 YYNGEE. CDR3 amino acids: CASSVPGESGGYTF. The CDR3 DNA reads TGTGCCAGCAGCGTCCCAGGGGAATCGGGTGGCTACACCTTC.

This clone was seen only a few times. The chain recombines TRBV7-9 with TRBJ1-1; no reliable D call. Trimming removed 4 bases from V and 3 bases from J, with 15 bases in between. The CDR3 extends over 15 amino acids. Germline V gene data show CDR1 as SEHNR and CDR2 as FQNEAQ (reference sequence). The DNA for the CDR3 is TGTGCCAGCAGCTCCAACCTGGGCCGCGACACTGAAGCTTTCTTT. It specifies CASSSNLGRDTEAFF.

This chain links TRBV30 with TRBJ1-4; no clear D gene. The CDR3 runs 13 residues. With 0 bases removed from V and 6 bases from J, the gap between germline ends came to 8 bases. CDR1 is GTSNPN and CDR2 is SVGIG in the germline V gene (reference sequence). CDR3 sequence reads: CAWSVRGYEKLFF. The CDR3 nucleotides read TGTGCCTGGAGTGTACGAGGATATGAAAAACTGTTTTTT.

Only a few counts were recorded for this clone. CDR3 bases: TGTGCCAGCAGCGGACAGGGCAATAGCAATCAGCCCCAGCATTTT. Amino acid sequence: CASSGQGNSNQPQHF. The chain is built from TRBV6-1 and TRBJ1-5; TRBD1 matches at 8 bases. From germline, CDR1 is MNHNS and CDR2 SASEGT. The length of the CDR3 is 15 residues. J gave up 0 bases and V 6 bases, and 4 bases lay outside the gene matches.

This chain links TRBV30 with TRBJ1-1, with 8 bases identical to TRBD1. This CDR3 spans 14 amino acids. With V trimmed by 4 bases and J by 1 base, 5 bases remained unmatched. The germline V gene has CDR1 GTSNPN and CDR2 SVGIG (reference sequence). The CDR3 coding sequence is TGTGCCTGGATATCCGGGACAGGGAACACTGAAGCTTTCTTT. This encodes CAWISGTGNTEAFF.

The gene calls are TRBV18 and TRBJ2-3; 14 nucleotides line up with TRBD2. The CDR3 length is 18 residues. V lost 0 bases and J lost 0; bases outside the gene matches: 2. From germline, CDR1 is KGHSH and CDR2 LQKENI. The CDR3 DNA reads TGTGCCAGCTCACCACCAGGGACTAGCGGGGGAAGCACAGATACGCAGTATTTT. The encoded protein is CASSPPGTSGGSTDTQYF.